Each of the 8 T cell receptor beta chains below was sequenced from the same sample in a study of response to subunit inactivated influenza vaccine (dated 2018 in TCRdb). Receptor libraries were prepared by RT-PCR. The run used an Illumina HiSeq 2500. TCRdb's own reprocessing of the public reads used fastp at Q25 and MiXCR and kept productive beta chains. Rows matching on CDR3 protein sequence are summarized as one entry with the most common DNA and genes. The sample table holds some 800,000 distinct CDR3 sequences, of which 21% were seen once. Around 9.6% of the sample is held by the ten biggest clonotypes. This specimen was PBMCs from blood, taken about 5 days after vaccination. The receptors originated from a man over 45 who received an inactivated influenza vaccine. Donor details come from another sample of the same person, matched by shared clones.

Here the CDR3 reads CASSHPLYNEQFF. The CDR3 DNA is TGTGCCAGCAGCCATCCACTTTACAATGAGCAGTTCTTC. The chain has TRBV3-1 and TRBJ2-1; D is uncertain. The V gene's germline CDR1 is LGHDT and CDR2 YNNKEL (reference sequence). The V end lost 3 bases, the J end lost 4 bases, and 7 bases lay between the germline ends. The CDR3 has 13 amino acids.

The J gene is TRBJ2-1, the V gene TRBV11-2; D perhaps matches TRBD1 (6 bases). The CDR3 has 13 amino acids. Germline assignment: CDR1 SGHAT and CDR2 FQNNGV. V lost 4 bases and J lost 6, with 10 bases in between. Here the CDR3 DNA reads TGTGCCAGCAGCTCCGGACAGCCCAATGAGCAGTTCTTC. Its protein is CASSSGQPNEQFF.

The chain employs TRBV20-1 and TRBJ2-3; D is perhaps TRBD2 (5 bases). The V end was cut by 1 base, the J end by 4 bases, with 15 bases between. The CDR3 runs 15 residues. The V gene's germline CDR1 is DFQATT and CDR2 SNEGSKA (reference sequence). CDR3: CSARGSVAMADTQYF. The CDR3 DNA reads as TGCAGTGCTAGAGGCAGTGTAGCGATGGCAGATACGCAGTATTTT.

CDR3 protein: CASSGRTGVGSDTQYF. Here the CDR3 DNA reads TGTGCCAGCAGCGGGAGGACAGGGGTTGGATCAGATACGCAGTATTTT. The rearrangement uses TRBV7-8 and TRBJ2-3, with 9 nucleotides matching TRBD1. The CDR3 sequence is 16 residues long. CDR1 is SGHVS and CDR2 is FQNEAQ in the germline V gene. Germline trimming cut 5 bases from V and 4 bases from J; bases unmatched to any gene: 10.

This clonotype was counted only a few times. The chain employs TRBV5-1 and TRBJ1-2, with TRBD1 matching over 9 bases. Germline-derived CDR1 and CDR2 are SGHRS and YFSETQ. The CDR3 is 14 residues long. With 1 base clipped from V and 8 bases from J, the junction kept 6 bases outside the gene matches. The CDR3 region has the DNA TGCGCCAGCAGCTTGCCCGGACAGGGGCAGGGCTACACCTTC. It yields the protein CASSLPGQGQGYTF.

The chain is built from TRBV29-1 and TRBJ1-2; D might be TRBD1 (5 bases). V was shortened by 1 base and J by 4 bases, with 7 bases between the two germline ends. The CDR3 is made up of 12 amino acids. Germline CDR1 reads SQVTM; CDR2 reads ANQGSEA. CDR3 in amino acids: CSVEATAYGYTF. Written as DNA, the CDR3 is TGCAGCGTTGAAGCGACAGCCTATGGCTACACCTTC.

This clonotype was recorded many times. This sequence joins TRBV25-1 and TRBJ1-2, with 9 bases aligning to TRBD1. Germline V gives CDR1 MGHDK, CDR2 SYGVNS. This CDR3 region has 14 residues. The ends lost 1 base at V and 6 bases at J; junction bases unmatched: 3. The chain's CDR3 is CASSESGTGNGYTF. CDR3 coding DNA: TGTGCCAGCAGTGAATCCGGGACAGGGAATGGCTACACCTTC.

CDR3 residues: CASSFVGGSGEQYF. The CDR3 bases are TGTGCCAGCAGTTTTGTCGGCGGGAGCGGTGAGCAGTACTTC. The chain links TRBV12-3 or TRBV12-4 to TRBJ2-7; 7 bases align to TRBD2. The V and J ends lost 3 bases and 7 bases, in that order; junction bases with no gene match: 9. The CDR3 has 14 residues.